The rows below give T cell receptor beta chains drawn from one sample of a study of CD8+ T cells in alopecia areata. TCRdb keeps only in-frame clones here, not all; method: immunoSEQ multiplex PCR. The profile shows some 31,000 clones, roughly 80% of them singletons. The specimen was NKG2D-low CD8+ T cells sorted from blood. Receptors originate from a human donor with alopecia areata. Both conserved end residues are part of each CDR3. The D gene is left open where the match is weak. The size field is filled for only some rows; it gives once, few, many or a size class.

TRBD1,TRBV19,TRBJ2-7,-,TGTGCCACCAACTACGGGACAGGTTATTTAGAGCAGTACTTC,CATNYGTGYLEQYF
-,TRBV7-6,TRBJ2-1,medium-sized,TGTGCCAGCAGCTTAAGCCCTTTAATCGATGAGCAGTTCTTC,CASSLSPLIDEQFF
TRBD1,TRBV19,TRBJ1-5,few,TGTGCCAGTAGTCGCGACAGGGTAAGCAATCAGCCCCAGCATTTT,CASSRDRVSNQPQHF
-,TRBV6-5,TRBJ2-7,-,TGTGCCAGCAACAATCTCTACGAGCAGTACTTC,CASNNLYEQYF
-,TRBV6-5,TRBJ2-1,-,TGTGCCAGCAGTTACGGGGCGGGGGCCCTTTACAATGAGCAGTTCTTC,CASSYGAGALYNEQFF
-,TRBV7-9,TRBJ2-5,-,TGTGCCAGCAGCTTAGGGGGGCAAGAGACCCAGTACTTC,CASSLGGQETQYF
-,TRBV5-1,TRBJ1-1,-,TGCGCCAGCAGCTGGATAGGGGGTCCGAACACTGAAGCTTTCTTT,CASSWIGGPNTEAFF
-,TRBV20-1,TRBJ2-7,-,TGCAGTGCTAGGGGCAGGTCGGGCTTGGACTTC,CSARGRSGLDF
TRBD1,TRBV29-1,TRBJ2-7,-,TGCAGCGTGAACAGGGGGGAGGAATACGAGCAGTACTTC,CSVNRGEEYEQYF
-,TRBV29-1,TRBJ2-1,-,TGCAGCGTTGACAGGGTCGCAAATGAGCAGTTCTTC,CSVDRVANEQFF
-,TRBV29-1,TRBJ1-2,-,TGCAGCGTTGAAGTTCTCGGGACTCCCTATGGCTACACCTTC,CSVEVLGTPYGYTF
-,TRBV4-2,TRBJ2-3,-,TGTGCCAGCAGCCAAGAAGGCCGAGAAGCAGATACGCAGTATTTT,CASSQEGREADTQYF
-,TRBV5-4,TRBJ1-1,once,TGTGCCAGCAGCTTGGGATGGGGAAACACTGAAGCTTTCTTT,CASSLGWGNTEAFF
-,TRBV19,TRBJ2-1,few,TGTGCCAGTAGCCTTCCCAACTACAATGAGCAGTTCTTC,CASSLPNYNEQFF
TRBD1,TRBV5-1,TRBJ1-1,-,TGCGCCAGCAGCTCTCGCAGGGGGACGAACACTGAAGCTTTCTTT,CASSSRRGTNTEAFF
-,TRBV28,TRBJ2-7,few,TGTGCCAGCAGTTACAGGGGAGGGATCAGGACTACTAACGAGCAGTACTTC,CASSYRGGIRTTNEQYF